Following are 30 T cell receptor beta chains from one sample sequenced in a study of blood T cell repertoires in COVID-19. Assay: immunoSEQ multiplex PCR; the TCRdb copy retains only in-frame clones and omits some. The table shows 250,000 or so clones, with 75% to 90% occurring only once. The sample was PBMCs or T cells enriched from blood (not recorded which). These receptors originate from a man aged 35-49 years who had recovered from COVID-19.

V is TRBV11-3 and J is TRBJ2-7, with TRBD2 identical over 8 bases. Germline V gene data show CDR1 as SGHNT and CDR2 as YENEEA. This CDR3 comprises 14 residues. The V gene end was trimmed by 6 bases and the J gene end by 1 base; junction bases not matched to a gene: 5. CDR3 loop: CASSRGGSSYEQYF. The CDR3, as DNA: TGTGCCAGCAGTCGGGGGGGTAGTTCCTACGAGCAGTACTTC. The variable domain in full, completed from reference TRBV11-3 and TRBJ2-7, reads EAGVVQSPRYKIIEKKQPVAFWCNPISGHNTLYWYLQNLGQGPELLIRYENEEAVDDSQLPKDRFSAERLKGVDSTLKIQPAELGDSAVYLCASSRGGSSYEQYFGPGTRLTVT.

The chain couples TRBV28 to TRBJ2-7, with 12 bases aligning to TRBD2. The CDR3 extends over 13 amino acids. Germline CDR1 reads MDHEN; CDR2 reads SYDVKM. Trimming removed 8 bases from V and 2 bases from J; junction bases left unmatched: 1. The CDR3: CASRTSGTYEQYF. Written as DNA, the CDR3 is TGTGCCAGCCGGACTAGCGGGACCTACGAGCAGTACTTC. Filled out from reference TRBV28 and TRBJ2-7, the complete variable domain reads DVKVTQSSRYLVKRTGEKVFLECVQDMDHENMFWYRQDPGLGLRLIYFSYDVKMKEKGDIPEGYSVSREKKERFSLILESASTNQTSMYLCASRTSGTYEQYFGPGTRLTVT.

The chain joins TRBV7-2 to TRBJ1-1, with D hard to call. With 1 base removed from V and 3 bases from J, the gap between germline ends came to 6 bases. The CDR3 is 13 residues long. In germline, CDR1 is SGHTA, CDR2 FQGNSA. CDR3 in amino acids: CASSLGGDTEAFF. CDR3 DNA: TGTGCCAGCAGCTTAGGGGGAGACACTGAAGCTTTCTTT. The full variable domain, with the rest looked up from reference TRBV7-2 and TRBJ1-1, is GAGVSQSPSNKVTEKGKDVELRCDPISGHTALYWYRQSLGQGLEFLIYFQGNSAPDKSGLPSDRFSAERTGGSVSTLTIQRTQQEDSAVYLCASSLGGDTEAFFGQGTRLTVV.

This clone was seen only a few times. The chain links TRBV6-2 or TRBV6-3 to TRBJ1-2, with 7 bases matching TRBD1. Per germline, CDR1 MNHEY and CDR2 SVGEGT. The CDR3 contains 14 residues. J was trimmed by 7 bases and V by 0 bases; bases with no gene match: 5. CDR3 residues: CASSYSRQGGGYTF. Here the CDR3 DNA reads TGTGCCAGCAGTTACTCGCGTCAGGGGGGTGGCTACACCTTC.

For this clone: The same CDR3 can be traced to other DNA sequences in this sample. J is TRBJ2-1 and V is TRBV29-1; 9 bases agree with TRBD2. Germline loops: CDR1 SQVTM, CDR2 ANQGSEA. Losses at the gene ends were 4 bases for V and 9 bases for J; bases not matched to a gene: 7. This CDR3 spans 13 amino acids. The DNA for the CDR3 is TGCAGCGTTGTATTAGCGGGAGCAGGTGAGCAGTTCTTC. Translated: CSVVLAGAGEQFF.

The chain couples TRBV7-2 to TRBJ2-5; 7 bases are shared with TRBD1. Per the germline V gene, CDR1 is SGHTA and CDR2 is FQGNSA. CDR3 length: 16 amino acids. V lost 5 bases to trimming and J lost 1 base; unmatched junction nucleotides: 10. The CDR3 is CASSAIRDSFQETQYF. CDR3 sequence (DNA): TGTGCCAGCAGCGCGATCCGGGACAGCTTCCAAGAGACCCAGTACTTC.

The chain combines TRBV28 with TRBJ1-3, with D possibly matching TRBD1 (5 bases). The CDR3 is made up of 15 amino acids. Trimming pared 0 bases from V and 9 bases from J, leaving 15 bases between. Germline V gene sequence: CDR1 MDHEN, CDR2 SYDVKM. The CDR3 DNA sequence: TGTGCCAGCAGTTTATGGGCCCTGGCCGGGGGCACCATATATTTT. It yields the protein CASSLWALAGGTIYF.

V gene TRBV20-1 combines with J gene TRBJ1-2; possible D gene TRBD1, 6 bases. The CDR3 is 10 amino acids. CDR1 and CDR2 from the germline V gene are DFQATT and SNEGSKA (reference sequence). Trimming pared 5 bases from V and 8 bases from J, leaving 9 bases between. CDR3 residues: CSAHRDGYTF. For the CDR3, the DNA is TGCAGTGCTCACAGGGACGGCTACACCTTC.

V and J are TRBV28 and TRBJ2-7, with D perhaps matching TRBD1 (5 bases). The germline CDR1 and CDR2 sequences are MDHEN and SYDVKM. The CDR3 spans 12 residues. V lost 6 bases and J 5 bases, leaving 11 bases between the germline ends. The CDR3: CASRGRIHEQYF. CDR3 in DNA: TGTGCCAGCAGGGGGCGCATCCACGAGCAGTACTTC.

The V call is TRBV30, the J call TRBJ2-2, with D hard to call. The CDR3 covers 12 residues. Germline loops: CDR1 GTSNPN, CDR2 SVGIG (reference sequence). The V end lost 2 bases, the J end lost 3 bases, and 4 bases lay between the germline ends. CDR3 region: CAWSRDTGELFF. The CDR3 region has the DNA TGTGCCTGGAGTCGCGACACCGGGGAGCTGTTTTTT.

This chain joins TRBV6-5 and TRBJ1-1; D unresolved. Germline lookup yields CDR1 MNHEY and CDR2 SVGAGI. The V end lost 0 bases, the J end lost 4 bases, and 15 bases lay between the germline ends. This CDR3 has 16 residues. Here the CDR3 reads CASSYSTPPPGTEAFF. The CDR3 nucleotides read TGTGCCAGCAGTTACTCGACGCCCCCCCCGGGCACTGAAGCTTTCTTT.

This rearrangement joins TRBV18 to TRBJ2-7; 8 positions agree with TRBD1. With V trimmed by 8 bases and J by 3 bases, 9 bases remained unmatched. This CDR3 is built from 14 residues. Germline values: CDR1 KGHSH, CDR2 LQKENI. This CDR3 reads CASHSAGTGYEQYF. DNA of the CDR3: TGTGCCAGCCACAGCGCCGGGACAGGCTACGAGCAGTACTTC.

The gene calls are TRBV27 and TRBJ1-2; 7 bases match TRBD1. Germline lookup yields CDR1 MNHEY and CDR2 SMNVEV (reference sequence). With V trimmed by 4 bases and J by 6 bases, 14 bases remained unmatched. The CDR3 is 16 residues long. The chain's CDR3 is CASSSGGQSWAHGYTF. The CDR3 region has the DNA TGTGCCAGCAGTTCTGGGGGACAGTCGTGGGCCCATGGCTACACCTTC.

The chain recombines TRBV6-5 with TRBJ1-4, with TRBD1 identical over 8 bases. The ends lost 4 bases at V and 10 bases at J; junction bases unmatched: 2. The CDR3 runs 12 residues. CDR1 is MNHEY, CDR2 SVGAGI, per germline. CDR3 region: CASSSQGAKLFF. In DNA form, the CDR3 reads TGTGCCAGCAGTTCCCAGGGGGCAAAACTGTTTTTT.

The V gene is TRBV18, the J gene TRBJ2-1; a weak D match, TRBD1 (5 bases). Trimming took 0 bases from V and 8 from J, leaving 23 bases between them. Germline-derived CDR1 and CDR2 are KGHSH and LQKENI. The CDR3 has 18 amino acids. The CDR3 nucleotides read TGTGCCAGCTCACCACCGGTGGTTAAAAGGGGCTCTAACGATGAGCAGTTCTTC. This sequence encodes CASSPPVVKRGSNDEQFF.

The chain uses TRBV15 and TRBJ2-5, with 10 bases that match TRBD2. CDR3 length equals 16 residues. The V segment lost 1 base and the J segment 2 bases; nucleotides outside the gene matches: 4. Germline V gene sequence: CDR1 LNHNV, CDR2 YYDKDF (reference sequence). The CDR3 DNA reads TGTGCCACCAGCAGAGCTTTTAGCGGGAGGCAAGAGACCCAGTACTTC. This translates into CATSRAFSGRQETQYF. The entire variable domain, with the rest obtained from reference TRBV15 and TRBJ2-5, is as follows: DAMVIQNPRYQVTQFGKPVTLSCSQTLNHNVMYWYQQKSSQAPKLLFHYYDKDFNNEADTPDNFQSRRPNTSFCFLDIRSPGLGDTAMYLCATSRAFSGRQETQYFGPGTRLLVL.

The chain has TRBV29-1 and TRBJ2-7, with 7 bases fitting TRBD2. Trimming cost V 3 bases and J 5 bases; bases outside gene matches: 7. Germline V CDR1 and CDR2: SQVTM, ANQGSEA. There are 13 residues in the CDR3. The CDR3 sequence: CSVEGGNQDEQYF. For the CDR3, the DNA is TGCAGCGTTGAGGGGGGGAACCAGGACGAGCAGTACTTC.

The CDR3 nucleotides read TGTGCCAGCAGCTCAACGTTCCGGGACAGGTCTTTCCCCTACACCTTC. It codes for CASSSTFRDRSFPYTF. The chain couples TRBV11-3 to TRBJ1-2; 8 nucleotides match TRBD1. The CDR3 extends over 16 amino acids. The J segment lost 10 bases and the V segment lost 4 bases, leaving 17 bases of the junction unmatched. Germline V CDR1 and CDR2: SGHNT, YENEEA.

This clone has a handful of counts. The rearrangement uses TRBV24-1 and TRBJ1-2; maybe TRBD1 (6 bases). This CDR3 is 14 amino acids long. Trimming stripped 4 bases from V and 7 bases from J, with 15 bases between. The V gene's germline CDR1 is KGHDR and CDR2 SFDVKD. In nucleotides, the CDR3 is TGTGCCACCAGTGACTTCACAGGGTATACTGGCTACACCTTC. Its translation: CATSDFTGYTGYTF.

CDR3 bases: TGTGCCACCGCACTAGCGGGAGATGCGACCCAGTACTTC. This codes for CATALAGDATQYF. V is TRBV12-3 or TRBV12-4 and J is TRBJ2-5, with 11 bases fitting TRBD2. The CDR3 sequence is 13 residues long. Trimming at V came to 10 bases and at J to 7 bases, leaving 8 bases not matched to a gene.

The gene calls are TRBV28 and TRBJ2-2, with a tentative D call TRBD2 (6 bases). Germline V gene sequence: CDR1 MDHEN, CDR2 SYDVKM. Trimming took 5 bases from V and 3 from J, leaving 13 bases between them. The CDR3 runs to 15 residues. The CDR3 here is CASSQPGLDTGELFF. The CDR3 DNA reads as TGTGCCAGCAGTCAACCGGGACTCGACACCGGGGAGCTGTTTTTT.

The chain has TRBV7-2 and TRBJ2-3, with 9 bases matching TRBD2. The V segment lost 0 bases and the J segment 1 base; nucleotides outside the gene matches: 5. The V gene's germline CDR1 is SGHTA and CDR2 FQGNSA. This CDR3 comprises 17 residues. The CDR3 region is CASSLASSGSGTDTQYF. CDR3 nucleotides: TGTGCCAGCAGCTTAGCGAGTAGCGGGAGTGGCACAGATACGCAGTATTTT. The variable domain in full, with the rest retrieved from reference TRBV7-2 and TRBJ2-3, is GAGVSQSPSNKVTEKGKDVELRCDPISGHTALYWYRQSLGQGLEFLIYFQGNSAPDKSGLPSDRFSAERTGGSVSTLTIQRTQQEDSAVYLCASSLASSGSGTDTQYFGPGTRLTVL.

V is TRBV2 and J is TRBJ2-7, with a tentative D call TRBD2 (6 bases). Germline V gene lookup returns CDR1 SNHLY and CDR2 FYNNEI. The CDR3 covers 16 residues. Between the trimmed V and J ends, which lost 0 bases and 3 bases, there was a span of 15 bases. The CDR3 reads CASSEAQRAGNYEQYF. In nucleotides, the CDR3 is TGTGCCAGCAGTGAAGCGCAGCGGGCAGGAAACTACGAGCAGTACTTC.

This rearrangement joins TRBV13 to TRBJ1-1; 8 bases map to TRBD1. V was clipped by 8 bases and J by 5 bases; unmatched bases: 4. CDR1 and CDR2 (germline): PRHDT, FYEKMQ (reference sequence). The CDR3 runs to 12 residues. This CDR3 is CASATGATEAFF. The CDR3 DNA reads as TGTGCCAGCGCGACAGGGGCTACTGAAGCTTTCTTT.

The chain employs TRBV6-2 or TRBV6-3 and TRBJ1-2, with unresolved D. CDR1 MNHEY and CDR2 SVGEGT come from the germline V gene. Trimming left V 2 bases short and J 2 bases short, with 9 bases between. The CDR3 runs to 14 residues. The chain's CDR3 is CASSYLAGNYGYTF. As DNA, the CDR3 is TGTGCCAGCAGTTACCTGGCAGGCAACTATGGCTACACCTTC.

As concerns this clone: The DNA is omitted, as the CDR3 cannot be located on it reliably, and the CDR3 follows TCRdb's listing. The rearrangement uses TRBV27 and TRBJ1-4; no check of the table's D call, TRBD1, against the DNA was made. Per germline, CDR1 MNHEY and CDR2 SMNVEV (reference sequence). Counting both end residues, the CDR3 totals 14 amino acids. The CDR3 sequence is CASSFLAGGEKLFF.

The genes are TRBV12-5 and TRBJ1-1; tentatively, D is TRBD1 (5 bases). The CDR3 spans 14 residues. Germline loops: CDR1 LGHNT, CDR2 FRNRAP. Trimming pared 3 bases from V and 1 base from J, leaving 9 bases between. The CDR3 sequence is CASGFYRTNTEAFF. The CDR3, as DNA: TGTGCTAGTGGTTTCTACAGGACGAACACTGAAGCTTTCTTT.

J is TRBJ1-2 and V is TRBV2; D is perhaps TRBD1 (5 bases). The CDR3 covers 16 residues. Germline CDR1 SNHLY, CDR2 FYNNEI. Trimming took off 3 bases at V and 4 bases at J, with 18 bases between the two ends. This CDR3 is CASSDVPVGGVYGYTF. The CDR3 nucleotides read TGTGCCAGCAGTGATGTCCCAGTCGGGGGGGTCTATGGCTACACCTTC.

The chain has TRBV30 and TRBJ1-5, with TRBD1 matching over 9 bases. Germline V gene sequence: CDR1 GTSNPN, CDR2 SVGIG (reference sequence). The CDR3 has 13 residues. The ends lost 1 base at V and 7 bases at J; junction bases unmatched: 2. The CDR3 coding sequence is TGTGCCTGGAGTGGGGGACAGGGCCAGCCCCAGCATTTT. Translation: CAWSGGQGQPQHF.

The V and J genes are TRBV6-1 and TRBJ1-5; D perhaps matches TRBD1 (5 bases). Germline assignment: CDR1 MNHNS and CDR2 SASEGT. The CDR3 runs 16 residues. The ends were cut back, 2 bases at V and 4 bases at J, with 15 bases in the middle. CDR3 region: CASSETRALQNQPQHF. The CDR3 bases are TGTGCCAGCAGTGAAACCAGGGCCCTGCAAAATCAGCCCCAGCATTTT.